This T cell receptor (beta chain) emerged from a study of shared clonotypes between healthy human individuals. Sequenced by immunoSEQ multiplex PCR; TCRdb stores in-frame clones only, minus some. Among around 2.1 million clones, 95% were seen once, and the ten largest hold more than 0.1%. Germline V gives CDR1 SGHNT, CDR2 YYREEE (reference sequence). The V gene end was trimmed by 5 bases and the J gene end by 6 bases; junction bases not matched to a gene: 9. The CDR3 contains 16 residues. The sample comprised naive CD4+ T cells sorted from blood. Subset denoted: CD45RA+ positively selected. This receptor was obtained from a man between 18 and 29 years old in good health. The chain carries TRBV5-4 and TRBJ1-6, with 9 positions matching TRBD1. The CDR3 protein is CASRTTTGGSNSPLHF. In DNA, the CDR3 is TGTGCCAGCAGAACTACGACAGGGGGAAGTAATTCACCCCTCCACTTT.